A single sample gave rise to the 28 T cell receptor beta chains below, sequenced in a study of cytomegalovirus exposure and HLA in healthy donors. The primer mix had 60 Vbeta and 13 Jbeta primers. Sequenced by immunoSEQ multiplex PCR; TCRdb stores in-frame clones only, minus some. The profile covers about 140,000 clones, with 80% appearing a single time and approximately 4.1% taken by the ten largest. The sequenced sample was PBMCs. Every receptor here comes from a man between 40 and 49 years old in good health and CMV-seronegative.

This clone was counted a few times. This chain links TRBV7-9 with TRBJ2-1, with a weak D call TRBD2 (6 bases). CDR1 is SEHNR and CDR2 is FQNEAQ in the germline V gene (reference sequence). The CDR3 has 14 amino acids. Between the trimmed V and J ends, which lost 5 bases and 4 bases, there was a span of 12 bases. The DNA for the CDR3 is TGTGCCAGCAGCGATCCCGGGACTTACAATGAGCAGTTCTTC. Translating it yields CASSDPGTYNEQFF.

V is TRBV27 and J is TRBJ2-3; 8 bases are shared with TRBD1. V lost 2 bases, J lost 2 bases, and 3 bases stayed unmatched. The CDR3 covers 15 residues. CDR1 and CDR2 (germline): MNHEY, SMNVEV (reference sequence). CDR3 sequence (DNA): TGTGCCAGCAGTTTAAGGGGACAGGTCACAGATACGCAGTATTTT. It codes for CASSLRGQVTDTQYF.

This chain uses TRBV7-6 with TRBJ2-7; 8 bases fit TRBD1. The CDR3 covers 16 residues. The ends lost 5 bases at V and 1 base at J; junction bases unmatched: 10. The germline V gene encodes CDR1 SGHVS and CDR2 FNYEAQ. The DNA of the CDR3 is TGTGCCAGCAGCCCCACGGGACAGGTTTATTCCTACGAGCAGTACTTC. Amino acid sequence: CASSPTGQVYSYEQYF.

The chain joins TRBV7-6 to TRBJ2-7; 7 bases match TRBD2. This CDR3 is built from 15 residues. CDR1 is SGHVS, CDR2 FNYEAQ, per germline. The trim removed 1 base at V and 5 bases at J, leaving 8 bases unmatched. The CDR3, as DNA: TGTGCCAGCAGCTTAGGGGGGTCCGCGGGGGACGAGCAGTACTTC. It specifies CASSLGGSAGDEQYF.

This rearrangement joins TRBV6-5 to TRBJ2-1, with 8 bases lining up with TRBD1. CDR1 MNHEY and CDR2 SVGAGI come from the germline V gene. CDR3 size: 15 residues. J was trimmed by 4 bases and V by 9 bases; bases with no gene match: 11. The CDR3 bases are TGTGCCAGTTCGTCCTGGGGACAGGCGTACAATGAGCAGTTCTTC. Its protein is CASSSWGQAYNEQFF.

The V and J genes are TRBV6-5 and TRBJ2-7, with 12 bases identical to TRBD2. Germline CDR1 is MNHEY and CDR2 is SVGAGI. With 6 bases clipped from V and 4 bases from J, the junction kept 7 bases outside the gene matches. CDR3 length: 15 residues. DNA of the CDR3: TGTGCCAGCAGACTAAGACTAGCGGGGGTGTACGAGCAGTACTTC. Its protein is CASRLRLAGVYEQYF.

The chain uses TRBV12-2 and TRBJ1-5; the D call TRBD1 from the table was never checked on the DNA. TRBV12-2 represents a pseudogene. The CDR3 is 16 residues long. CDR3 sequence (DNA): TGTGCAAGTCGCTTATCAGGGGTGGGAAGCAATCAGCCCCAGCATTTT. It specifies CASRLSGVGSNQPQHF.

This clone was observed a few times. The CDR3 is CAIRATGGSTDTQYF. DNA of the CDR3: TGTGCCATCAGGGCGACAGGGGGTAGTACAGATACGCAGTATTTT. The chain uses TRBV10-3 and TRBJ2-3, with 9 nucleotides matching TRBD1. This CDR3 is 15 amino acids long. After removal of 6 bases from V and 3 bases from J, the junction contained 7 bases not matched to a gene. Germline-derived CDR1 and CDR2 are ENHRY and SYGVKD.

The chain couples TRBV7-2 to TRBJ2-1; the match to TRBD1 covers 7 bases. This CDR3 contains 15 residues. The V gene end was trimmed by 4 bases and the J gene end by 3 bases; junction bases not matched to a gene: 6. Per germline, CDR1 SGHTA and CDR2 FQGNSA. The CDR3 reads CASSSGTGDYNEQFF. CDR3 DNA: TGTGCCAGCAGCTCCGGAACAGGGGACTACAATGAGCAGTTCTTC.

The chain links TRBV6-1 to TRBJ2-1; no reliable D call. The CDR3 sequence is 11 residues long. V was shortened by 0 bases and J by 10 bases, with 4 bases between the two germline ends. Per the germline V gene, CDR1 is MNHNS and CDR2 is SASEGT. The CDR3 is CASSEAQEQFF. CDR3 DNA: TGTGCCAGCAGTGAAGCTCAGGAGCAGTTCTTC.

This clone was counted a single time. An end of the junction differs from the germline gene, which may be a read error. The V and J genes are TRBV29-1 and TRBJ1-1; 8 nucleotides line up with TRBD1. This CDR3 has 11 amino acids. Germline lookup yields CDR1 SQVTM and CDR2 ANQGSEA. The CDR3: CSAYLRQGRIF. The CDR3 nucleotides read TGCAGCGCCTACCTCCGACAGGGGAGGATCTTT.

The V call is TRBV19, the J call TRBJ2-2, with 7 bases fitting TRBD1. Germline lookup yields CDR1 LNHDA and CDR2 SQIVND (reference sequence). The J segment lost 2 bases and the V segment lost 7 bases, leaving 4 bases of the junction unmatched. This CDR3 contains 14 residues. CDR3 sequence reads: CASKAGGNTGELFF. DNA for the CDR3: TGTGCCAGTAAAGCAGGGGGTAACACCGGGGAGCTGTTTTTT.

The chain has TRBV28 and TRBJ1-5; D not certain. Germline CDR1 reads MDHEN; CDR2 reads SYDVKM. Deletions cut 6 bases from V and 0 bases from J, with 3 bases between. This CDR3 has 12 amino acids. The CDR3 protein is CASRSSNQPQHF. DNA for the CDR3: TGTGCCAGCAGGAGTAGCAATCAGCCCCAGCATTTT.

The rearrangement uses TRBV6-5 and TRBJ2-6, with a tentative D call TRBD2 (5 bases). There are 16 residues in the CDR3. From germline, CDR1 is MNHEY and CDR2 SVGAGI. The germline V and J ends were trimmed by 4 bases and 0 bases, with 10 bases remaining between them. CDR3 nucleotides: TGTGCCAGCAGTTCTGGACTGACCTCTGGGGCCAACGTCCTGACTTTC. It translates to CASSSGLTSGANVLTF.

This clone was picked up one time. The rearrangement uses TRBV2 and TRBJ1-2, with TRBD1 as a possible D gene (6 bases). The CDR3 covers 18 residues. Deletions cut 0 bases from V and 7 bases from J, with 24 bases between. Germline CDR1 is SNHLY and CDR2 is FYNNEI. The CDR3 region has the DNA TGTGCCAGCAGTGAAGCGCCCCCGGGGAGGGGGTTGTCCTTTGGCTACACCTTC. Protein: CASSEAPPGRGLSFGYTF.

The chain recombines TRBV5-1 with TRBJ2-1; the match to TRBD2 covers 13 bases. CDR3 length: 20 residues. V trimming: 3 bases; J trimming: 1 base; junction bases outside the gene matches: 13. Germline CDR1 reads SGHRS; CDR2 reads YFSETQ. DNA of the CDR3: TGCGCCAGCAGCTCAGGACTAGCGGGGGCCCCGGGATTATCCTACAATGAGCAGTTCTTC. It encodes CASSSGLAGAPGLSYNEQFF.

V gene TRBV29-1 combines with J gene TRBJ2-3, with D possibly being TRBD1 (5 bases). This CDR3 region has 14 residues. Germline V lookup: CDR1 SQVTM, CDR2 ANQGSEA. V lost 7 bases, J lost 0 bases, and 14 bases lay in between. The CDR3 reads CSAPRQGSTDTQYF. DNA for the CDR3: TGCAGCGCCCCCAGGCAGGGAAGCACAGATACGCAGTATTTT.

The CDR3 DNA reads as TGTGCCAGCAGCCGGGGGTGGACTGAAGCTTTCTTT. This codes for CASSRGWTEAFF. The chain joins TRBV6-5 to TRBJ1-1, with D tentatively TRBD1 (5 bases). The CDR3 is 12 residues long. Trimming pared 6 bases from V and 5 bases from J, leaving 10 bases between. Germline assignment: CDR1 MNHEY and CDR2 SVGAGI.

The chain has TRBV12-5 and TRBJ2-3; the match to TRBD2 covers 8 bases. Unmatched junction bases numbered 4, after V lost 7 bases and J lost 1 base. From germline, CDR1 is LGHNT and CDR2 FRNRAP. The CDR3 extends over 14 amino acids. The CDR3 region has the DNA TGTGCTAGTGCCCATAGCGGGGGCACAGATACGCAGTATTTT. It encodes CASAHSGGTDTQYF.

The V gene is TRBV5-4, the J gene TRBJ2-3, with a possible D match to TRBD1 (5 bases). The CDR3 loop spans 15 amino acids. Trimming removed 4 bases at V and 2 bases at J, with 14 bases between. The germline gives CDR1 SGHNT, CDR2 YYREEE (reference sequence). CDR3 DNA: TGTGCCAGCAGCCCGGCGGCAGGGATCACAGATACGCAGTATTTT. Translation gives CASSPAAGITDTQYF.

The chain carries TRBV5-1 and TRBJ2-1; TRBD1 agrees at 8 bases. J lost 2 bases, V lost 2 bases, and 3 bases had no gene match. The CDR3 has 15 amino acids. Germline-derived CDR1 and CDR2 are SGHRS and YFSETQ. Written as DNA, the CDR3 is TGCGCCAGCAGCTTCCGGGACAGGACCTACAATGAGCAGTTCTTC. Its translation is CASSFRDRTYNEQFF.

The chain carries TRBV27 and TRBJ2-7; 9 nucleotides agree with TRBD1. The junction had 8 bases not matched to a gene; V was cut back by 4 bases and J by 4 bases. Germline V gene data show CDR1 as MNHEY and CDR2 as SMNVEV (reference sequence). The CDR3 sequence is 15 residues long. CDR3 bases: TGTGCCAGCAGTTCCCCCGGGACAGGGAAGTACGAGCAGTACTTC. Encoded protein: CASSSPGTGKYEQYF.

The chain employs TRBV6-6 and TRBJ2-7; D is undetermined. Trimming removed 6 bases from V and 6 bases from J, with 9 bases in between. The CDR3 has 11 residues. Germline V gives CDR1 MNHNY, CDR2 SVGAGI (reference sequence). The CDR3 is CASSLRFEQYF. The CDR3 region has the DNA TGTGCCAGCAGCTTGAGGTTCGAGCAGTACTTC.

This clone was observed a few times. V gene TRBV2 combines with J gene TRBJ2-6, with 9 bases that match TRBD1. Germline values: CDR1 SNHLY, CDR2 FYNNEI. After removal of 6 bases from V and 0 bases from J, the junction contained 12 bases not matched to a gene. The CDR3 runs 19 residues. Here the CDR3 DNA reads TGTGCCAGCAGAGCTCTGCGGGACAGGGACTCCTCTGGGGCCAACGTCCTGACTTTC. This translates into CASRALRDRDSSGANVLTF.

Notes on this clone: It is unclear where the CDR3 begins or ends on the DNA, so no DNA is shown, and the CDR3 is as TCRdb lists it. V usage is TRBV21-1 and J usage is TRBJ2-1; the table's TRBD1 call for D was not verified on the DNA. TRBV21-1 is designated a pseudogene. The CDR3 spans 16 residues, counting both ends. The chain's CDR3 is CAEKVFGTGSYNEQFF.

The genes are TRBV19 and TRBJ1-3; the D gene is possibly TRBD1 (6 bases). CDR1 and CDR2 (germline): LNHDA, SQIVND (reference sequence). There are 15 residues in the CDR3. The V gene lost 4 bases and the J gene lost 0 bases, with 10 bases spanning the gap. In DNA, the CDR3 is TGTGCCAGTAGTACCTCGACAGGCTCTGGAAACACCATATATTTT. Protein: CASSTSTGSGNTIYF.

V is TRBV5-1 and J is TRBJ1-3, with a possible D match to TRBD1 (5 bases). In germline, CDR1 is SGHRS, CDR2 YFSETQ. CDR3 length: 15 amino acids. Trimming cost V 5 bases and J 3 bases, with 15 bases left between them. CDR3 sequence (DNA): TGCGCCAGCAGAGACCAGGGTTCAGGTGGAAACACCATATATTTT. Amino acids: CASRDQGSGGNTIYF. Looking up the rest from reference TRBV5-1 and TRBJ1-3 gives the full variable domain: KAGVTQTPRYLIKTRGQQVTLSCSPISGHRSVSWYQQTPGQGLQFLFEYFSETQRNKGNFPGRFSGRQFSNSRSEMNVSTLELGDSALYLCASRDQGSGGNTIYFGEGSWLTVV.

The chain employs TRBV27 and TRBJ2-7; 7 bases align to TRBD1. Germline lookup yields CDR1 MNHEY and CDR2 SMNVEV (reference sequence). The CDR3 is 15 amino acids. V lost 6 bases, J lost 2 bases, and 10 bases stayed unmatched. The CDR3 coding sequence is TGTGCCAGCAGGCCAAAGGGACAGACAACCTACGAGCAGTACTTC. It translates to CASRPKGQTTYEQYF.